This TCR beta chain is drawn from a study of T cells after posttransplantation cyclophosphamide. Overall study results and limits: Tissue-infiltrating T cells from skin or gut overlapped little with blood T cells. Donor CD8+ memory clones often dominated recipient blood repertoires at later times.

The germline V gene encodes CDR1 MNHEY and CDR2 SMNVEV (reference sequence). This CDR3 has 13 amino acids. The V and J ends lost 6 bases and 2 bases respectively, with 10 bases between them. The method was immunoSEQ multiplex PCR; TCRdb's version includes in-frame clones alone and lacks a portion of them. There are about 25,000 clones in the sample, none observed a single time. This clone was observed many times. Antigen: not known. The receptor was isolated from a man aged 50 to 59 in good health, CMV-negative, and a related stem cell transplant donor. This chain uses TRBV27 with TRBJ1-2; D might be TRBD1 (5 bases). Sequencing was performed on PBMCs. The CDR3 loop is CASRDTENYGYTF. The CDR3 DNA sequence: TGTGCCAGCAGGGACACGGAGAACTATGGCTACACCTTC.